This T cell receptor beta chain is drawn from a study of blood T cell repertoires in COVID-19 (dated by TCRdb to the early 2020s). About the study as a whole: Collaborator samples came from the United States, Italy and Spain and covered acute and convalescent phases of COVID-19. The material from the prospective study consisted of cDNA or gDNA derived from T cells, B-cell-depleted T cells, or PBMCs. Deeply sampled blood TCRbeta repertoires from subjects exposed to, actively infected with, or recovered from COVID-19 were included in the dataset. The repertoires were made available in a free public database intended to serve as a resource for research on the immune response to SARS-CoV-2. Samples were obtained from the ongoing ImmuneRACE study (first 160 participants) and from some 1,300 subjects provided by 6 global collaborators. A de-identified subject ID, COVID-19 status, age in years and sex were almost always included in the sample metadata. HLA class I and class II types, where available, came from metadata supplied by the sample provider rather than from assay-based typing.

To note about this clone: There is no known antigen for this receptor. At one boundary the junction diverges from the germline segment, which might be a read error.

TCRbeta CDR3 regions were amplified from genomic DNA using the immunoSEQ Assay, a bias-controlled multiplex PCR. The source study handled its data this way. The number of nucleated cells in each sample was estimated from the amplification of reference gene primers within the assay. To quantify the absolute abundance of each unique TCRbeta CDR3 rearrangement, sequence reads were collapsed and filtered. For each sample, productive Simpson clonality was calculated as the square root of Simpson's diversity index across productive rearrangements. In TCRdb, the immuneACCESS table is reduced to in-frame sequences with V and J assigned. These tables do not hold every clone; where another copy was compared, an unresolved V gene accounts for under half, and the others remain unexplained. That table supplies the V and J calls and clone size; D and trimming were determined from the DNA. The sample has under 150,000 clones on record, 85% of them singletons. Approximately 2.7% of the sample lies in the top ten.

The collaborating institutions used their own protocols to collect whole blood in K2EDTA tubes. For TCRbeta analysis, collaborators shipped samples as frozen whole blood, isolated PBMCs, or DNA extracted from either of those sample types. There are 13 amino acids in the CDR3, from cysteine to phenylalanine inclusive. Only CDR3 DNA is held: 39 bases, read in frame from base 1. As encoded in the germline V gene (reference sequence), CDR1 is MNHEY while CDR2 is SMNVEV. Study-wide findings and limitations: Clinical and demographic metadata were provided uncurated, with the amount varying by source and participant.

This receptor was obtained from a woman aged 40 to 55 with active or convalescent COVID-19. Sequenced material: peripheral blood. The chain couples TRBV27 to TRBJ1-6; the D gene assignment is ambiguous. The DNA sequence is as follows: TGCATGTCGGGGAGCTCCTATAATTCACCCCTCCACTTT. It translates as CMSGSSYNSPLHF.